Many counts were recorded for the clone carrying this T cell receptor beta chain. The CDR3 is 12 amino acids. V lost 3 bases to trimming and J lost 2 bases, with 3 bases between them. CDR1 is SGHTA, CDR2 FQGTGA, per germline. TCRdb ran MiXCR on the RT-PCR reads and lists one entry per CDR3 protein. The sample includes fewer than 800,000 distinct CDR3 sequences, 14% seen only once; the top ten take just over 3.5%. This clonotype was sampled from a female donor in good health, serving as a healthy control. The chain is built from TRBV7-3 and TRBJ2-3; no definite D call. What was sequenced was memory CD4+ T cells from blood. In nucleotides, the CDR3 is TGTGCCAGCAGCTTCGACACAGATACGCAGTATTTT. Translating gives CASSFDTDTQYF.